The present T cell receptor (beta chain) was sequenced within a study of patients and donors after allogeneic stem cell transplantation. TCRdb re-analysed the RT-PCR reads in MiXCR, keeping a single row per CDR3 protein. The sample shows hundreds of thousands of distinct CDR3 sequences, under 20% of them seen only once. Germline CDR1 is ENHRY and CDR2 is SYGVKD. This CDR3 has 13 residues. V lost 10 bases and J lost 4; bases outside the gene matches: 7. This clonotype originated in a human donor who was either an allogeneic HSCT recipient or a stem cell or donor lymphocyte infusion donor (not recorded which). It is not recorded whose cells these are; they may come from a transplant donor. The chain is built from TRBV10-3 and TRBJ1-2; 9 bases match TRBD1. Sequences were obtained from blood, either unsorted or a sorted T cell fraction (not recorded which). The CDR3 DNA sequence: TGTGCCACCAAGGGACAGGGCGCCTATGGCTACACCTTC. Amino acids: CATKGQGAYGYTF.